This T cell receptor (beta chain) was retrieved from a study of blood T cell repertoires in COVID-19. Sequencing was performed with immunoSEQ multiplex PCR; in TCRdb, only in-frame clones are kept and a portion is missing. This table holds roughly 180,000 clones, about nine tenths found once. From germline, CDR1 is LNHNV and CDR2 YYDKDF (reference sequence). V shed 7 bases, J shed 5 bases, and the junction held 10 bases outside the gene matches. The CDR3 loop spans 15 amino acids. This clonotype originated in a man in his 70s with active or convalescent COVID-19. Input material: peripheral blood. This chain connects TRBV15 to TRBJ2-2; 7 bases agree with TRBD2. The CDR3 DNA sequence: TGTGCCACCAATGGGGGAGGGCCGGTTACCGGGGAGCTGTTTTTT. Its translation is CATNGGGPVTGELFF.